This T cell receptor (beta chain) was sequenced in a study of blood T cells in healthy people across ages. Across the study: About one barcoded TCR beta cDNA was captured per two T cells.

Study findings and constraints: CMV infection status of these donors was not known. No conclusive comparison of naive versus antigen-experienced cells was possible with unsorted PBMCs.

Next came a second PCR, run for about 7 to 12 cycles, which used a sample-barcoded 5' primer along with a J-beta primer mix. TCRdb called the 5' RACE reads again in MiXCR, with one record for every CDR3 protein. This table holds fewer than 800,000 distinct CDR3 sequences, around 20% found once. About this clonotype: Its antigen remains unidentified.

The sample consisted of blood. The sequence was obtained from a man between 65 and 80 years old in good health.

CDR3 coding DNA: TGTGCCAGCAGTGTTCGGGACAGGGAGGGCAATGAGCAGTTCTTC. Its translation is CASSVRDREGNEQFF. The rearrangement uses TRBV2 and TRBJ2-1, with 9 bases aligning to TRBD1. V trimming: 4 bases; J trimming: 6 bases; junction bases outside the gene matches: 7. Germline-derived CDR1 and CDR2 are SNHLY and FYNNEI. The CDR3 has 15 amino acids.